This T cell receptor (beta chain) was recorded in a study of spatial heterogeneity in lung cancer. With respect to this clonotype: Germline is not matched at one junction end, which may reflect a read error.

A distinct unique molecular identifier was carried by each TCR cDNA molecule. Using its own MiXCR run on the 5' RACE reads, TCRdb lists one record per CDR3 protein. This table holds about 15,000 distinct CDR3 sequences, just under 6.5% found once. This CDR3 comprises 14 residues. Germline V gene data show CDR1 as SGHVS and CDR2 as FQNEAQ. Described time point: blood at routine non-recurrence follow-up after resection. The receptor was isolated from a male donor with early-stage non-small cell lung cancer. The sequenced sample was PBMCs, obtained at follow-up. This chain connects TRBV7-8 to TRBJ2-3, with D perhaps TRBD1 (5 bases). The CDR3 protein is CASSLRLVTATQYF. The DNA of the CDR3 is TGTGCCAGCAGCTTACGCCTAGTGACAGCTACGCAGTATTTT.